These 19 T cell receptor beta chains came from one sample sequenced in a study of technical replicates of blood from several donors. Here immunoSEQ multiplex PCR was the method, and the copy in TCRdb shows in-frame clones only, minus some. The top ten hold roughly 5% of the sample, which has just over 60,000 clones, around 87% seen once. Input material: PBMCs. The receptors originated from a human donor in good health. Some clones in this sample may be carry-over from other donors' samples.

This chain links TRBV7-8 with TRBJ1-5; no clear D. V lost 5 bases and J 4 bases, leaving 9 bases between the germline ends. The germline gives CDR1 SGHVS, CDR2 FQNEAQ. The CDR3 loop spans 13 amino acids. CDR3 loop: CASSPTGNQPQHF. As DNA, the CDR3 is TGTGCCAGCAGCCCCACGGGTAATCAGCCCCAGCATTTT.

In its sample, this clone was seen once. The chain has TRBV7-8 and TRBJ2-1; D perhaps matches TRBD2 (6 bases). Trimming took off 6 bases at V and 10 bases at J, with 16 bases between the two ends. Germline CDR1 SGHVS, CDR2 FQNEAQ. The CDR3 has 13 residues. CDR3 sequence reads: CASSPSLRGEQFF. The CDR3 DNA is TGTGCCAGCAGTCCTTCCCTCCGGGGGGAGCAGTTCTTC. The whole variable domain, filled in from reference TRBV7-8 and TRBJ2-1, reads GAGVSQSPRYKVAKRGQDVALRCDPISGHVSLFWYQQALGQGPEFLTYFQNEAQLDKSGLPSDRFFAERPEGSVSTLKIQRTQQEDSAVYLCASSPSLRGEQFFGPGTRLTVL.

The chain combines TRBV6-1 with TRBJ2-2; unclear D gene. V lost 3 bases, J lost 4 bases, and 15 bases lay in between. This CDR3 has 16 residues. The germline V gene encodes CDR1 MNHNS and CDR2 SASEGT. CDR3 region: CASSDVRLFGTGELFF. The DNA of the CDR3 is TGTGCCAGCAGTGACGTGCGGCTCTTCGGCACCGGGGAGCTGTTTTTT.

The chain has TRBV5-1 and TRBJ2-2; D might be TRBD1 (6 bases). Germline CDR1 and CDR2: SGHRS and YFSETQ. There are 18 residues in the CDR3. The ends were cut back, 4 bases at V and 3 bases at J, with 22 bases in the middle. CDR3 region: CASSPLRSDRTYTGELFF. Here the CDR3 DNA reads TGCGCCAGCAGCCCACTTCGGTCCGACAGGACCTACACCGGGGAGCTGTTTTTT.

This clone was counted a few times. The chain recombines TRBV19 with TRBJ2-7, with D perhaps TRBD1 (5 bases). The germline V gene encodes CDR1 LNHDA and CDR2 SQIVND (reference sequence). V gave up 3 bases and J gave up 6 bases, with 15 bases separating them. The CDR3 consists of 14 residues. The CDR3: CASSIWPGQGEQYF. CDR3 DNA sequence: TGTGCCAGTAGTATCTGGCCAGGGCAGGGCGAGCAGTACTTC.

This chain joins TRBV6-5 and TRBJ2-2; D gene unclear. The CDR3 loop spans 14 amino acids. The germline V gene encodes CDR1 MNHEY and CDR2 SVGAGI. Trimming removed 2 bases at V and 5 bases at J, with 9 bases between. The CDR3 protein is CASSYQTRTGELFF. CDR3 nucleotide sequence: TGTGCCAGCAGTTACCAAACCCGGACCGGGGAGCTGTTTTTT.

The rearrangement links TRBV6-1 to TRBJ1-2; D perhaps matches TRBD1 (5 bases). The CDR3 contains 14 residues. CDR1 and CDR2 from the germline V gene are MNHNS and SASEGT. V lost 8 bases and J lost 7, with 20 bases in between. The CDR3 sequence is CASSTGANLRGYTF. As DNA, the CDR3 is TGTGCCAGCTCAACAGGCGCAAACCTCCGTGGCTACACCTTC.

The rearrangement joins TRBV4-3 to TRBJ2-3, with TRBD2 matching 8 bases. Trimming removed 4 bases from V and 0 bases from J; junction bases left unmatched: 3. The CDR3 runs to 15 residues. The V gene's germline CDR1 is LGHNA and CDR2 YSLEER. The CDR3 DNA sequence: TGCGCCAGCAGCCTTTTAGCGGGGAGCACAGATACGCAGTATTTT. Translated, it gives CASSLLAGSTDTQYF.

This chain uses TRBV29-1 with TRBJ1-3; 12 bases are a match to TRBD1. The CDR3 extends over 15 amino acids. With 6 bases clipped from V and 2 bases from J, the junction kept 5 bases outside the gene matches. Germline V lookup: CDR1 SQVTM, CDR2 ANQGSEA. CDR3 bases: TGCAGCGTGGGGACAGGGGGCGCGGCTGGAAACACCATATATTTT. Protein product: CSVGTGGAAGNTIYF.

For this clone: At one end the junction does not follow the germline gene, possibly because of a read error. This chain uses TRBV14 with TRBJ2-1, with 10 bases aligning to TRBD2. CDR3 length: 16 residues. Germline CDR1 is SGHDN and CDR2 is FVKESK. CDR3 nucleotides: TGTGCCAGCAGCCCAAAATTGTGGACTAGCGGTCCCCCAGTCATCTTC. Encoded protein: CASSPKLWTSGPPVIF. Filled out from reference TRBV14 and TRBJ2-1, the complete variable domain reads EAGVTQFPSHSVIEKGQTVTLRCDPISGHDNLYWYRRVMGKEIKFLLHFVKESKQDESGMPNNRFLAERTGGTYSTLKVQPAELEDSGVYFCASSPKLWTSGPPVIFGPGTRLTVL.

This clone is a singleton in its sample. This sequence joins TRBV6-5 and TRBJ1-2, with TRBD1 identical over 7 bases. Germline CDR1 MNHEY, CDR2 SVGAGI. This CDR3 spans 15 amino acids. J lost 4 bases, V lost 0 bases, and 5 bases had no gene match. In nucleotides, the CDR3 is TGTGCCAGCAGTTACTCGAACAAGGGGGCCTATGGCTACACCTTC. Protein: CASSYSNKGAYGYTF.

V is TRBV9 and J is TRBJ2-5, with 9 nucleotides matching TRBD2. This CDR3 region has 15 residues. The J segment lost 5 bases and the V segment lost 4 bases, leaving 9 bases of the junction unmatched. CDR1 is SGDLS, CDR2 YYNGEE, per germline. The CDR3 here is CASSPFSGGGETQYF. For the CDR3, the DNA is TGTGCCAGCAGCCCATTTAGCGGGGGAGGGGAGACCCAGTACTTC.

The V and J genes are TRBV5-1 and TRBJ2-1; 8 nucleotides agree with TRBD2. The V segment lost 6 bases and the J segment 4 bases; nucleotides outside the gene matches: 9. Germline CDR1 SGHRS, CDR2 YFSETQ. The CDR3 runs to 15 residues. This CDR3 is CASTISGGPYNEQFF. The CDR3 nucleotides are TGCGCCAGCACAATAAGCGGGGGCCCATACAATGAGCAGTTCTTC.

The rearrangement uses TRBV11-3 and TRBJ2-1; TRBD2 agrees at 11 bases. In germline, CDR1 is SGHNT, CDR2 YENEEA. The junction had 4 bases not matched to a gene; V was cut back by 0 bases and J by 0 bases. The CDR3 is 18 amino acids. CDR3 sequence (DNA): TGTGCCAGCAGCTTAGAAGGCACTAGCGGGGGCTCCTACAATGAGCAGTTCTTC. It codes for CASSLEGTSGGSYNEQFF.

This clone was counted only a few times. This chain joins TRBV4-2 and TRBJ2-3; no firm D call. Trimming removed 0 bases from V and 5 bases from J, with 6 bases in between. Germline assignment: CDR1 LGHNA and CDR2 YNFKEQ. The CDR3 has 13 amino acids. The CDR3 sequence: CASSQETGDTQYF. In DNA form, the CDR3 reads TGTGCCAGCAGCCAAGAGACGGGAGATACGCAGTATTTT.

CDR3 sequence reads: CASSLYVRENTEAFF. CDR3 DNA: TGCGCCAGCAGCTTATACGTCAGGGAGAACACTGAAGCTTTCTTT. The rearrangement joins TRBV5-1 to TRBJ1-1, with a weak D call TRBD1 (5 bases). The V end was cut by 2 bases, the J end by 1 base, with 12 bases between. Germline loops: CDR1 SGHRS, CDR2 YFSETQ. The length of the CDR3 is 15 residues.

The V and J genes are TRBV7-8 and TRBJ2-7; possible D gene TRBD1, 6 bases. CDR1 and CDR2 (germline): SGHVS, FQNEAQ. Between the trimmed V and J ends, which lost 3 bases and 0 bases, there was a span of 9 bases. The CDR3 is 14 amino acids. CDR3 sequence: CASSFRDISYEQYF. Written as DNA, the CDR3 is TGTGCCAGCAGCTTTCGGGACATCTCCTACGAGCAGTACTTC.

This chain joins TRBV5-1 and TRBJ2-1; 7 bases match TRBD1. Germline assignment: CDR1 SGHRS and CDR2 YFSETQ. The CDR3 length is 15 residues. V was clipped by 4 bases and J by 10 bases; unmatched bases: 14. This chain's CDR3 is CASSLELHRGGEQFF. CDR3 coding DNA: TGCGCCAGCAGCCTGGAACTTCACAGGGGTGGAGAGCAGTTCTTC.

A note on this clone: Compared with germline, one end of the junction differs, possibly owing to a read error. This rearrangement joins TRBV7-9 to TRBJ2-3, with 12 positions matching TRBD2. The CDR3 spans 17 residues. From germline, CDR1 is SEHNR and CDR2 FQNEAQ (reference sequence). The CDR3 sequence is CASNPSGRVLGTDTQYF. CDR3 bases: TGTGCTAGCAATCCTAGCGGGAGGGTCCTAGGCACAGATACGCAGTATTTT.